Below, 12 T cell receptor beta chains from the same sample are listed, as sequenced in a study of blood T cell repertoires in COVID-19. TCRdb keeps only in-frame clones here, not all; method: immunoSEQ multiplex PCR. The sample lists approximately 150,000 clones; about nine tenths were seen once. Specimen: peripheral blood. These TCRs come from a woman aged 55 to 70 with active or convalescent COVID-19.

DNA for the CDR3: TGTGCCAGCAGGCCTCAAGGGGTCAATGAGCAGTTCTTC. Its protein is CASRPQGVNEQFF. The chain carries TRBV6-5 and TRBJ2-1; D is possibly TRBD1 (5 bases). Germline lookup yields CDR1 MNHEY and CDR2 SVGAGI. The CDR3 has 13 residues. Trimming took off 6 bases at V and 6 bases at J, with 12 bases between the two ends.

This chain joins TRBV30 and TRBJ1-1; no definite D call. The germline CDR1 and CDR2 sequences are GTSNPN and SVGIG (reference sequence). The CDR3 runs 16 residues. V lost 0 bases to trimming and J lost 5 bases, with 19 bases between them. CDR3: CAWSVLIGSQETEAFF. The DNA of the CDR3 is TGTGCCTGGAGTGTACTCATTGGCAGTCAGGAAACTGAAGCTTTCTTT.

V is TRBV18 and J is TRBJ1-1, with 8 nucleotides matching TRBD1. This CDR3 comprises 18 residues. The junction had 15 bases not matched to a gene; V was cut back by 1 base and J by 5 bases. Germline CDR1 reads KGHSH; CDR2 reads LQKENI. CDR3 nucleotide sequence: TGTGCCAGCTCACCACAAGGTTCTTCAGGGGGCGCAGGGACTGAAGCTTTCTTT. It codes for CASSPQGSSGGAGTEAFF.

The chain employs TRBV9 and TRBJ2-5; 9 nucleotides match TRBD1. CDR1 is SGDLS, CDR2 YYNGEE, per germline. The CDR3 has 17 residues. V lost 0 bases and J lost 5; bases outside the gene matches: 11. CDR3 sequence (DNA): TGTGCCAGCAGCGTAGGGATAGGGACAGGGACTGGGGAGACCCAGTACTTC. Residues: CASSVGIGTGTGETQYF.

This chain joins TRBV30 and TRBJ2-2; D possibly corresponds to TRBD1 (5 bases). V was cut by 2 bases and J by 4 bases, with 11 bases left in between. This CDR3 is 14 amino acids long. The germline gives CDR1 GTSNPN, CDR2 SVGIG (reference sequence). The CDR3 DNA is TGTGCCTGGAGTCCGTGGCAGGGCACCGGGGAGCTGTTTTTT. Its protein product is CAWSPWQGTGELFF. Drawing the rest from reference TRBV30 and TRBJ2-2, the complete variable domain is SQTIHQWPATLVQPVGSPLSLECTVEGTSNPNLYWYRQAAGRGLQLLFYSVGIGQISSEVPQNLSASRPQDRQFILSSKKLLLSDSGFYLCAWSPWQGTGELFFGEGSRLTVL.

The chain's CDR3 is CASSQDGREAANTEAFF. Written as DNA, the CDR3 is TGTGCCAGCAGCCAAGATGGTAGGGAGGCGGCGAACACTGAAGCTTTCTTT. This rearrangement joins TRBV3-1 (or the pseudogene TRBV3-2) to TRBJ1-1; no definite D call. This CDR3 comprises 17 residues. CDR1 and CDR2 from the germline V gene are LGHDT and YNNKEL (reference sequence). Trimming stripped 0 bases from V and 1 base from J, with 15 bases between.

V usage is TRBV5-8 and J usage is TRBJ1-2; 8 bases line up with TRBD1. Germline CDR1 is SGHTS and CDR2 is YDEGEE. This CDR3 spans 16 amino acids. The V and J ends lost 2 bases and 4 bases, in that order; junction bases with no gene match: 10. This CDR3 reads CASSLNPGGFGYGYTF. CDR3 coding DNA: TGTGCCAGCAGCTTAAATCCAGGGGGCTTCGGCTATGGCTACACCTTC.

The rearrangement uses TRBV19 and TRBJ1-6; TRBD1 might be the D (6 bases). The CDR3 is 16 residues long. Trimming took off 5 bases at V and 9 bases at J, with 20 bases between the two ends. CDR1 is LNHDA, CDR2 SQIVND, per germline (reference sequence). This CDR3 reads CASSPVGWGLSSPLHF. The CDR3 nucleotides are TGTGCCAGTAGTCCCGTTGGCTGGGGGCTAAGTTCACCCCTCCACTTT.

The chain uses TRBV6-5 and TRBJ2-1; D gene unclear. Germline CDR1 reads MNHEY; CDR2 reads SVGAGI. The V gene lost 6 bases and the J gene lost 5 bases, with 14 bases spanning the gap. The CDR3 totals 14 residues. Here the CDR3 reads CASSPYFRDNEQFF. The CDR3 nucleotides are TGTGCCAGCAGCCCCTATTTCCGGGACAATGAGCAGTTCTTC.

The J gene is TRBJ2-5, the V gene TRBV7-2; D is ambiguous. Trimming took 4 bases from V and 5 from J, leaving 11 bases between them. CDR1 SGHTA and CDR2 FQGNSA come from the germline V gene. This CDR3 region has 13 residues. CDR3 nucleotides: TGTGCCAGCAGCTCGAGCAAGGAGGAGACCCAGTACTTC. This encodes CASSSSKEETQYF.

The V gene is TRBV4-1, the J gene TRBJ2-1; 12 nucleotides align to TRBD2. The CDR3 length is 18 residues. V trimming: 0 bases; J trimming: 4 bases; junction bases outside the gene matches: 7. Germline V gives CDR1 MGHRA, CDR2 YSYEKL. The DNA for the CDR3 is TGCGCCAGCAGCCAAGATGTGGCTAGCGGGGGGGCTTACAATGAGCAGTTCTTC. This codes for CASSQDVASGGAYNEQFF.

This chain joins TRBV6-5 and TRBJ1-2; 11 bases are shared with TRBD1. Germline-derived CDR1 and CDR2 are MNHEY and SVGAGI. J was trimmed by 4 bases and V by 11 bases; bases with no gene match: 6. There are 13 residues in the CDR3. The chain's CDR3 is CAAGQGAIYGYTF. For the CDR3, the DNA is TGTGCCGCCGGACAGGGGGCGATCTATGGCTACACCTTC.